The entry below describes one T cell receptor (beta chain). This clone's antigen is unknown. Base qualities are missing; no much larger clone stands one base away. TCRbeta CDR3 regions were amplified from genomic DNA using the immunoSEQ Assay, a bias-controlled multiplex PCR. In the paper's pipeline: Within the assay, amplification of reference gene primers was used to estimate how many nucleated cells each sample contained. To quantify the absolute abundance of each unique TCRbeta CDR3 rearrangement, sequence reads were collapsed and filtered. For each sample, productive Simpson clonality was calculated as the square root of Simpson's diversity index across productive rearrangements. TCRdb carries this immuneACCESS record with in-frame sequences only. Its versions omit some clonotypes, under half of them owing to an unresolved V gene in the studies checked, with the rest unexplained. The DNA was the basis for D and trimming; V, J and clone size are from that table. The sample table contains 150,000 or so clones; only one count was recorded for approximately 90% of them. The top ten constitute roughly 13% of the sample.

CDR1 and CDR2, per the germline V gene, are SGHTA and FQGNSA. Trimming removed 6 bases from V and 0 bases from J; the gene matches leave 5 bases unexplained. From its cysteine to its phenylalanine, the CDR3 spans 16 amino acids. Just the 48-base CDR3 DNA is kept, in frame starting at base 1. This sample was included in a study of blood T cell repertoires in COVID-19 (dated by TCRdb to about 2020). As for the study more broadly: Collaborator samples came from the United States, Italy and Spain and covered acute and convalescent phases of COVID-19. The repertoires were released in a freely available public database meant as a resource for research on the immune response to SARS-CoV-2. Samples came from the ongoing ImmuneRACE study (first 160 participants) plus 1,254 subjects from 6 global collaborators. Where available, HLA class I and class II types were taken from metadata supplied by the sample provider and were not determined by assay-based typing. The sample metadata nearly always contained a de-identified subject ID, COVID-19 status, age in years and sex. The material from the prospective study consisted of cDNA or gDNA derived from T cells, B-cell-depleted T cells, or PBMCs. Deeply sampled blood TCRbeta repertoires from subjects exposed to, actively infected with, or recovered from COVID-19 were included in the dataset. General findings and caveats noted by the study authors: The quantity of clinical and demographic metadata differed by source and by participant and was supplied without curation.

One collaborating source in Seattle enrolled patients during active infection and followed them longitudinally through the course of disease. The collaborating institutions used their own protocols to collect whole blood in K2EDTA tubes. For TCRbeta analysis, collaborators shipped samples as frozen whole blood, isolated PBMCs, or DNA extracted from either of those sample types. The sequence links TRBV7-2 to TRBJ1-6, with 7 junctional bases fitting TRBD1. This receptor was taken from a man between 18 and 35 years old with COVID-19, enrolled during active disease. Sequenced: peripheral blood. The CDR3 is CASRPDRASYNSPLHF. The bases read TGTGCCAGCAGACCTGACAGGGCCTCCTATAATTCACCCCTCCACTTT.